This T cell receptor beta chain was captured in a study of blood T cell repertoires in COVID-19. Clones were read by immunoSEQ multiplex PCR, and TCRdb kept only the in-frame ones, dropping some. Among about 300,000 clones listed, about 90% were seen once. Trimming took off 5 bases at V and 0 bases at J, with 14 bases between the two ends. The CDR3 has 15 amino acids. The V gene's germline CDR1 is SEHNR and CDR2 FQNEAQ (reference sequence). Sample: PBMCs or T cells enriched from blood (not recorded which). The chain carries TRBV7-9 and TRBJ2-7; no clear D gene. The receptor was isolated from a woman in her fifties or sixties who had been exposed to COVID-19. The CDR3 DNA follows: TGTGCCAGCAGCCCTAGAGGAGAAAGCTCCTACGAGCAGTACTTC. Protein: CASSPRGESSYEQYF.